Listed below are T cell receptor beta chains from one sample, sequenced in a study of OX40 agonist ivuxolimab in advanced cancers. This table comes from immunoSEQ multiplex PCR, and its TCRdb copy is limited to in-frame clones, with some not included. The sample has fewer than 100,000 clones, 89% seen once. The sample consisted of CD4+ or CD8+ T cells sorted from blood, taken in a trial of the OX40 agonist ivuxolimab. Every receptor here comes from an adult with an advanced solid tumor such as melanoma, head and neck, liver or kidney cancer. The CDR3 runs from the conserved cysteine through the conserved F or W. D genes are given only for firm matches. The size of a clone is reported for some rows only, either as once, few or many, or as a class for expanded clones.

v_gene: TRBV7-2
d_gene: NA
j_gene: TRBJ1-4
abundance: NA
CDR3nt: TGTGCCAGCAGCCTCCGGGCGGGGGATGGAACTAATGAAAAACTGTTTTTT
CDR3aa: CASSLRAGDGTNEKLFF

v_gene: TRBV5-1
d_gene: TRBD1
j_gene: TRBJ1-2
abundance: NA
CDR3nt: TGCGCCAGCAGCGGGGACAGCTCTAGCACCTTC
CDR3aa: CASSGDSSSTF

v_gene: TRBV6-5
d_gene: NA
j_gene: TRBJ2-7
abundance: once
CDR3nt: TGTGCCAGCAGTCCCGTAGGGGATTCTTCGGGGTTAAACTTC
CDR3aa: CASSPVGDSSGLNF

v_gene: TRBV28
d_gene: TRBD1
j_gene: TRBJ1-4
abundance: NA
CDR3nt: TGTGCCAGCAGTTCCCGACAGGGGGGTTATGAAAAACTGTTTTTT
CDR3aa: CASSSRQGGYEKLFF

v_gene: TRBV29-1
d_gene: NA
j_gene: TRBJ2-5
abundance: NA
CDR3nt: TGCAGCGCCGCCCCTAGAATGGGTGGGGAGACCCAGTACTTC
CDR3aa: CSAAPRMGGETQYF

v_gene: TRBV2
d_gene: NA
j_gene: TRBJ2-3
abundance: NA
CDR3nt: TGTGCCAGCAGTGCAGGGGGGGGCACAGATACGCAGTATTTT
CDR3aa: CASSAGGGTDTQYF

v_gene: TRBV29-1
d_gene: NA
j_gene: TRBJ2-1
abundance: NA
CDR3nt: TGCAGCGTTGACCCCTCACTGGATGAGCAGTTCTTC
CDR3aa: CSVDPSLDEQFF

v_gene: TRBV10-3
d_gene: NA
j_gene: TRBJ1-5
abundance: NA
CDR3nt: TGTGCCACCGGACCCCAACATAGCAATCAGCCCCAGCATTTT
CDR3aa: CATGPQHSNQPQHF

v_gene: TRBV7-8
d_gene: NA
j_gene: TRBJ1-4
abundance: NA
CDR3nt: TGTGCCAGCAGCTTAGCGGGAAACCGATTGATCAGCTCGACGTGGGAAAAACTGTTTTTT
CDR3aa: CASSLAGNRLISSTWEKLFF

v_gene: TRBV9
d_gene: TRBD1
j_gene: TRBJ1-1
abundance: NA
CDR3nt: TGTGCCAGCAGCGTAGTACGGCCAGGGGGAGGAATGAACACTGAAGCTTTCTTT
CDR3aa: CASSVVRPGGGMNTEAFF

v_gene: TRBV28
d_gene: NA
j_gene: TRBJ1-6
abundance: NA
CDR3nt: TGTGCCAGCAGTTCGATGGTGGTACCCCTCCACTTT
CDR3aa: CASSSMVVPLHF

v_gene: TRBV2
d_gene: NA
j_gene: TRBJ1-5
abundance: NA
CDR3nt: TGTGCCAGCAGTACCACAGGGTTTCAGCCCCAGCATTTT
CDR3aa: CASSTTGFQPQHF

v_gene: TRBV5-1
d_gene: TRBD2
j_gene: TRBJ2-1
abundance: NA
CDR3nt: TGCGCCAGCAGCCCCCAAGGGACTAGCGGGGGGCCGAGCTCCTACAATGAGCAGTTCTTC
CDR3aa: CASSPQGTSGGPSSYNEQFF

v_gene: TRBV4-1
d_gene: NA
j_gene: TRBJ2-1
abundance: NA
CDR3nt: TGCGCCAGCAGCCAAGATATGAGCCGGGGCTACAATGAGCAGTTCTTC
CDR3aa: CASSQDMSRGYNEQFF

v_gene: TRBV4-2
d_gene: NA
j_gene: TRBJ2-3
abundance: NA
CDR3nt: TGTGCCAGCAGCCAAGGCGGGAAGACAGATACGCAGTATTTT
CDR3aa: CASSQGGKTDTQYF

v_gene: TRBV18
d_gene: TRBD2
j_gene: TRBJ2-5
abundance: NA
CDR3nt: TGTGCCAGCTCACCGACTAGCGGGAACCCCCCAGGAACCCAGTACTTC
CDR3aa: CASSPTSGNPPGTQYF

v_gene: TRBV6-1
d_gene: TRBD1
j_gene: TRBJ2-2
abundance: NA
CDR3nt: TGTGCCAGTTCCCGGGACAGGGTAATAGCCGGGGAGCTGTTTTTT
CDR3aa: CASSRDRVIAGELFF

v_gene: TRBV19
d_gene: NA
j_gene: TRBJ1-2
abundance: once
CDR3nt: TGTGCCAGTTGGGGAGACAGAATTTCGGGTCCCGCCGGCTACACCTTC
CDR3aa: CASWGDRISGPAGYTF

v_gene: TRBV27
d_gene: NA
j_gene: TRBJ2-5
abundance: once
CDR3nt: TGTGCCAGCAGGAGAGGGCAAGAGACCCAGTACTTC
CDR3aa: CASRRGQETQYF

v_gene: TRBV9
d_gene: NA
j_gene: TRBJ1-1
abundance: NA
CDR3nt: TGTGCCAGCAGCGTAGAACCGGGGGGAGAAGCTTTCTTT
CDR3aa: CASSVEPGGEAFF

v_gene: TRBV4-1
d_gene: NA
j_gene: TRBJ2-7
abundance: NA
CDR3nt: TGCGCCAGCAGCCAAGATCAGGGCGGTTCCCGGCACGAGCAGTACTTC
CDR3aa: CASSQDQGGSRHEQYF

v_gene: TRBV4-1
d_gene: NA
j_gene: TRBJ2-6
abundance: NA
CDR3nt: TGCGCCAGCAGCCAAGATCGGCAGGTTGGAGGCTCTGGGGCCAACGTCCTGACTTTC
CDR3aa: CASSQDRQVGGSGANVLTF

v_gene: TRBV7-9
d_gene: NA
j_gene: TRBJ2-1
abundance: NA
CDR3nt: TGTGCCAGCAGCACCAAGGGGGAGCAGTTCTTC
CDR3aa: CASSTKGEQFF

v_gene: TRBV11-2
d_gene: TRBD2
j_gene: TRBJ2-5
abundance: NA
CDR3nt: TGTGCCAGCAGCTTAGCCACGGGACTAGCGGGGGGGCTAGAGACCCAGTACTTC
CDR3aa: CASSLATGLAGGLETQYF

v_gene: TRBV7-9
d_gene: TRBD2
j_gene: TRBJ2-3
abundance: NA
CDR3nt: TGTGCCAGCAGCTTAACTAGCGGGAGCACAGATACGCAGTATTTT
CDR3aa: CASSLTSGSTDTQYF

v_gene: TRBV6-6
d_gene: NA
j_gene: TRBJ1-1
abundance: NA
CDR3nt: TGTGCCAGCAGGGGACGGGGGGGAGACACTGAAGCTTTCTTT
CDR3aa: CASRGRGGDTEAFF

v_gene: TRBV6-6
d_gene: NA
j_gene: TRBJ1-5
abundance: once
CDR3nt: TGTGCCAGCTGGGGGGGGAATAATCAGCCCCAGCATTTT
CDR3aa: CASWGGNNQPQHF

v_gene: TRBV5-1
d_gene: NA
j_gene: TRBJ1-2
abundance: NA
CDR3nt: TGCGCCAGCAGCCGCAAAAGTTCAGGGGAAAATAGCTATGGCTACACCTTC
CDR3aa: CASSRKSSGENSYGYTF

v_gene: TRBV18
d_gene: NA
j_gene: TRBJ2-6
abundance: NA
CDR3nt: TGTGCCAGCTCACCTCAGCCGACCTCTGGGGCCAACGTCCTGACTTTC
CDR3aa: CASSPQPTSGANVLTF

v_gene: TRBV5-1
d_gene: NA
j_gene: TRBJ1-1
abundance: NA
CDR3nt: TGCGCCAGCAGCCCGATGAGCGGGGACGGTGAAGCTTTCTTT
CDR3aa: CASSPMSGDGEAFF

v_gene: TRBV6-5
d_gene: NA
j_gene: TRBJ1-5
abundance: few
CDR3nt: TGTGCCAGCAGTTACGGGGCAGGGGGCAATCAGCCCCAGCATTTT
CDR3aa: CASSYGAGGNQPQHF

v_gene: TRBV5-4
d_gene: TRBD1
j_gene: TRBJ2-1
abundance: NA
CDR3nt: TGTGCCAGCAGCCCTAGACAGGGCTACAATGAGCAGTTCTTC
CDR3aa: CASSPRQGYNEQFF

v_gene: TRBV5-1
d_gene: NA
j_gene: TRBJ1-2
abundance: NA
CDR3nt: TGCGCCAGCAGCTTGGAGAGAAATAACTATGGCTACACCTTC
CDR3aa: CASSLERNNYGYTF

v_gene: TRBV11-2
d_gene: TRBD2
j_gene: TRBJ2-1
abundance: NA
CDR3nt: TGTGCCAGCAGCTTCTATAGCGGGAGTGGCTCCTACAATGAGCAGTTCTTC
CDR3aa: CASSFYSGSGSYNEQFF

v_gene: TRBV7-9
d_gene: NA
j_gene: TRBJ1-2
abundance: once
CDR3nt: TGTGCCAGCAGCTTAAACACAGCTAACTATGGCTACACCTTC
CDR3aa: CASSLNTANYGYTF

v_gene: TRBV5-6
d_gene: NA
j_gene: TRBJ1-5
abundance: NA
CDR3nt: TGTGCCAGCAGCTCTCCGGATGATCAGCCCCAGCATTTT
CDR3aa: CASSSPDDQPQHF

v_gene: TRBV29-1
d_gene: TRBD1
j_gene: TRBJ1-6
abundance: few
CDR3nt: TGCAGCGCTCGAATAGACAGGGGGTATGCTTCACCCCTCCACTTT
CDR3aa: CSARIDRGYASPLHF

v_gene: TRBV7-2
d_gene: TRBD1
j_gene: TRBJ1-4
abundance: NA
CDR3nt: TGTGCCAGCAGCTTAGTTATACAGGGGGGTGAAAAACTGTTTTTT
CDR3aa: CASSLVIQGGEKLFF

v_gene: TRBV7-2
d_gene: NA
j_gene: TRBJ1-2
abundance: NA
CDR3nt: TGTGCCAGCAGCTTAGAACAGTATGGCTACACCTTC
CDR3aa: CASSLEQYGYTF

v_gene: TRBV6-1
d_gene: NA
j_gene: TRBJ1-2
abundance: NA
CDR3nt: TGTGCCAGCAGTGCCGACAGAAACTATGGCTACACCTTC
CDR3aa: CASSADRNYGYTF